A single sample gave rise to the 19 T cell receptor beta chains below, sequenced in a study of beta chain features in type 1 diabetes. Overall study findings and caveats: When Type 1 diabetes patients were examined, their TCRB CDR3s proved moderately but significantly shorter in all four CD4+ subsets.

Their antigens are not known. The whole isolated RNA underwent reverse transcription, so sequencing captured expressed TCRB transcripts. Sequencing was performed with immunoSEQ multiplex PCR; in TCRdb, only in-frame clones are kept and a portion is missing. The table has hundreds of thousands of clones, 11% to 15% seen once. Sequencing was carried out using naive CD4+ T cells from blood. These receptors were obtained from a man between 18 and 29 years old with type 1 diabetes.

The chain carries TRBV6-6 and TRBJ2-6; TRBD1 matches 7 bases. This CDR3 has 15 amino acids. J gave up 1 base and V 4 bases, and 1 base lay outside the gene matches. Germline loops: CDR1 MNHNY, CDR2 SVGAGI (reference sequence). The CDR3 sequence is CASSLGQSGANVLTF. The CDR3 coding sequence is TGTGCCAGCAGTTTGGGACAGTCTGGGGCCAACGTCCTGACTTTC.

The V call is TRBV7-9, the J call TRBJ1-5; D is perhaps TRBD1 (5 bases). CDR3 size: 14 residues. From germline, CDR1 is SEHNR and CDR2 FQNEAQ (reference sequence). The V end lost 6 bases, the J end lost 7 bases, and 16 bases lay between the germline ends. CDR3 sequence: CASRSQGERQPQHF. CDR3 DNA: TGTGCCAGCAGATCCCAGGGAGAGAGACAGCCCCAGCATTTT. Variable domain in full (rest from reference TRBV7-9 and TRBJ1-5): DTGVSQNPRHKITKRGQNVTFRCDPISEHNRLYWYRQTLGQGPEFLTYFQNEAQLEKSRLLSDRFSAERPKGSFSTLEIQRTEQGDSAMYLCASRSQGERQPQHFGDGTRLSIL.

The chain carries TRBV9 and TRBJ1-3; 8 nucleotides match TRBD1. Germline CDR1 reads SGDLS; CDR2 reads YYNGEE. This CDR3 is built from 13 residues. V lost 4 bases, J lost 9 bases, and 6 bases stayed unmatched. The CDR3 region has the DNA TGTGCCAGCAGCCCAGACAGGGGCGGCACCATATATTTT. Translation: CASSPDRGGTIYF.

The gene calls are TRBV30 and TRBJ2-1; TRBD2 agrees at 8 bases. Germline CDR1 and CDR2: GTSNPN and SVGIG (reference sequence). Unmatched junction bases numbered 10, after V lost 5 bases and J lost 4 bases. The CDR3 is made up of 15 amino acids. This chain's CDR3 is CAWGGAGDGYNEQFF. CDR3 DNA sequence: TGTGCCTGGGGGGGAGCGGGAGACGGGTACAATGAGCAGTTCTTC.

This sequence joins TRBV9 and TRBJ1-2, with D uncertain. Deletions cut 4 bases from V and 9 bases from J, with 13 bases between. The germline CDR1 and CDR2 sequences are SGDLS and YYNGEE. CDR3 length equals 12 residues. The CDR3 sequence: CASSSSSNSYTF. The CDR3 nucleotides read TGTGCCAGCAGCTCTAGTTCCAACAGCTACACCTTC.

This clone was observed a few times. CDR3 protein: CASSSRQGAEAFF. The CDR3 DNA is TGTGCCAGCAGCTCCCGACAGGGAGCTGAAGCTTTCTTT. The chain uses TRBV7-2 and TRBJ1-1, with 7 bases aligning to TRBD1. Germline V gene data show CDR1 as SGHTA and CDR2 as FQGNSA. The CDR3 contains 13 residues. V lost 4 bases, J lost 6 bases, and 5 bases stayed unmatched.

This chain links TRBV9 with TRBJ2-2; D is perhaps TRBD1 (5 bases). Germline V lookup: CDR1 SGDLS, CDR2 YYNGEE. CDR3 length equals 15 residues. The V gene lost 4 bases and the J gene lost 4 bases, with 14 bases spanning the gap. The CDR3, as DNA: TGTGCCAGCAGCATCCAGGGCGGCCTCACCGGGGAGCTGTTTTTT. This gives the protein CASSIQGGLTGELFF.

CDR3 loop: CAWSDTGKGGYEQYF. CDR3 DNA sequence: TGTGCCTGGAGTGATACAGGCAAGGGGGGCTACGAGCAGTACTTC. The chain recombines TRBV30 with TRBJ2-7; tentatively, D is TRBD1 or TRBD2 (6 bases each). The V end lost 1 base, the J end lost 3 bases, and 16 bases lay between the germline ends. The CDR3 covers 15 residues. CDR1 is GTSNPN, CDR2 SVGIG, per germline (reference sequence). Full variable domain (outside the CDR3, taken from reference TRBV30 and TRBJ2-7): SQTIHQWPATLVQPVGSPLSLECTVEGTSNPNLYWYRQAAGRGLQLLFYSVGIGQISSEVPQNLSASRPQDRQFILSSKKLLLSDSGFYLCAWSDTGKGGYEQYFGPGTRLTVT.

This clone was picked up a small number of times. The chain has TRBV7-2 and TRBJ2-3, with D uncertain. Trimming pared 3 bases from V and 0 bases from J, leaving 7 bases between. Germline V gene lookup returns CDR1 SGHTA and CDR2 FQGNSA. The CDR3 runs to 14 residues. The CDR3 DNA follows: TGTGCCAGCAGCTTGTCCCTGAGCACAGATACGCAGTATTTT. Amino acids: CASSLSLSTDTQYF.

This clone occurred a few times. The chain links TRBV4-1 to TRBJ2-1, with 8 bases that match TRBD1. The CDR3 extends over 15 amino acids. Per the germline V gene, CDR1 is MGHRA and CDR2 is YSYEKL. The V segment lost 4 bases and the J segment 6 bases; nucleotides outside the gene matches: 8. CDR3 bases: TGCGCCAGCAGCCCCCGACAGGGGACCCCCAATGAGCAGTTCTTC. This gives the protein CASSPRQGTPNEQFF.

This chain connects TRBV29-1 to TRBJ2-6; D is perhaps TRBD1 (6 bases). V lost 3 bases and J 1 base, leaving 7 bases between the germline ends. Germline V gene data show CDR1 as SQVTM and CDR2 as ANQGSEA. CDR3 length: 14 amino acids. The CDR3 region has the DNA TGCAGCGTTGAGGGGGCGTCTGGGGCCAACGTCCTGACTTTC. Protein product: CSVEGASGANVLTF. Full variable domain (outside the CDR3, taken from reference TRBV29-1 and TRBJ2-6): SAVISQKPSRDICQRGTSLTIQCQVDSQVTMMFWYRQQPGQSLTLIATANQGSEATYESGFVIDKFPISRPNLTFSTLTVSNMSPEDSSIYLCSVEGASGANVLTFGAGSRLTVL.

The chain carries TRBV10-3 and TRBJ1-5; D is perhaps TRBD1 (6 bases). The CDR3 runs 13 residues. Trimming stripped 10 bases from V and 6 bases from J, with 16 bases between. Germline V CDR1 and CDR2: ENHRY, SYGVKD. CDR3 sequence: CATGTPDIQPQHF. The DNA of the CDR3 is TGTGCCACGGGGACACCAGATATTCAGCCCCAGCATTTT.

This clone was observed a few times. The chain recombines TRBV6-1 with TRBJ1-6, with 9 bases lining up with TRBD1. The CDR3 has 15 amino acids. Losses at the gene ends were 8 bases for V and 5 bases for J; bases not matched to a gene: 7. From germline, CDR1 is MNHNS and CDR2 SASEGT. As DNA, the CDR3 is TGTGCCAGCGAACGGGACAGGGTGAATAATTCACCCCTCCACTTT. Its protein is CASERDRVNNSPLHF.

V usage is TRBV7-6 and J usage is TRBJ2-1; 10 bases align to TRBD2. Germline CDR1 SGHVS, CDR2 FNYEAQ. The CDR3 consists of 16 residues. V shed 5 bases, J shed 6 bases, and the junction held 10 bases outside the gene matches. The CDR3 region is CASSTRGTSGINEQFF. The CDR3 DNA reads TGTGCCAGCAGCACCCGGGGAACTAGCGGGATCAATGAGCAGTTCTTC.

This clone was detected only a few times. The chain recombines TRBV30 with TRBJ2-3; 8 bases match TRBD1. The CDR3 consists of 14 residues. V gave up 5 bases and J gave up 1 base; unmatched junction bases: 5. Germline V lookup: CDR1 GTSNPN, CDR2 SVGIG (reference sequence). The CDR3 DNA is TGTGCCTGGGGACAGGGAAGAGGCACAGATACGCAGTATTTT. It specifies CAWGQGRGTDTQYF.

The chain links TRBV6-5 to TRBJ1-1, with 7 bases matching TRBD1. In germline, CDR1 is MNHEY, CDR2 SVGAGI. The ends lost 4 bases at V and 3 bases at J; junction bases unmatched: 11. CDR3 size: 16 residues. The CDR3 region has the DNA TGTGCCAGCAGTTTCTATGAACAGGGGAGAGACACTGAAGCTTTCTTT. This translates into CASSFYEQGRDTEAFF.

The V gene is TRBV2, the J gene TRBJ2-2; D not resolved. With 4 bases removed from V and 4 bases from J, the gap between germline ends came to 10 bases. Germline V gives CDR1 SNHLY, CDR2 FYNNEI. The CDR3 covers 14 residues. The CDR3 DNA follows: TGTGCCAGCAGTGTTCAGCTACCCACCGGGGAGCTGTTTTTT. Amino acid sequence: CASSVQLPTGELFF.

This clone occurred a few times. The V and J genes are TRBV5-1 and TRBJ2-7; D gene uncertain. The V gene's germline CDR1 is SGHRS and CDR2 YFSETQ. The CDR3 covers 14 residues. Trimming removed 0 bases at V and 0 bases at J, with 7 bases between. The CDR3 sequence is CASSLARVSYEQYF. The DNA for the CDR3 is TGCGCCAGCAGCTTGGCCAGAGTCTCCTACGAGCAGTACTTC.

A few counts support this clone. V is TRBV9 and J is TRBJ2-1; 8 bases agree with TRBD2. There are 16 residues in the CDR3. Germline CDR1 reads SGDLS; CDR2 reads YYNGEE. V shed 0 bases, J shed 7 bases, and the junction held 9 bases outside the gene matches. CDR3 in DNA: TGTGCCAGCAGCGTAGGGAGAGCGGGGGAAGGAAATGAGCAGTTCTTC. It yields the protein CASSVGRAGEGNEQFF.